This T cell receptor beta chain was found in a study of OX40 agonist ivuxolimab in advanced cancers. CDR1 and CDR2 (germline): MNHNY, SVGAGI (reference sequence). The CDR3 covers 12 residues. Trimming left V 5 bases short and J 4 bases short, with 9 bases between. The assay was immunoSEQ multiplex PCR, and TCRdb's table has in-frame clones only and misses some. The sample includes 80,000 to 100,000 clones, about 87% of them seen just once. Material: CD4+ or CD8+ T cells sorted from blood, obtained in a trial of the OX40 agonist ivuxolimab. The sequence derives from an adult with an advanced solid tumor such as melanoma, head and neck, liver or kidney cancer. This chain links TRBV6-6 with TRBJ2-7; D is perhaps TRBD1 or TRBD2 (5 bases each). Written as DNA, the CDR3 is TGTGCCAGCAGTCGGGACGGGTACGAGCAGTACTTC. Protein product: CASSRDGYEQYF.